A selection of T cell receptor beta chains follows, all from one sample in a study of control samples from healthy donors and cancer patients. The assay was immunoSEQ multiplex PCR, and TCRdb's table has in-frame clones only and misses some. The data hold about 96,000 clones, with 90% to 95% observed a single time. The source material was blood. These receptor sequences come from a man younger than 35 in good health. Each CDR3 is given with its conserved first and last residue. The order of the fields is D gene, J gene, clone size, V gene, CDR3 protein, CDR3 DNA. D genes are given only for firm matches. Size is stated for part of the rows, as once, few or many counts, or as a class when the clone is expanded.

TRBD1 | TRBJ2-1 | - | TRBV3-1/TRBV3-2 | CASSQRGRTEGNEQFF | TGTGCCAGCAGCCAAAGGGGGCGCACTGAGGGAAATGAGCAGTTCTTC
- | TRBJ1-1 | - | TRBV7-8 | CASSSRDSLNTEAFF | TGTGCCAGCAGCTCCCGCGACAGCTTGAACACTGAAGCTTTCTTT
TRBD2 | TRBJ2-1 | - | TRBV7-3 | CASSGRLASGGFNEQFF | TGTGCCAGCAGCGGAAGACTGGCTAGCGGGGGGTTCAATGAGCAGTTCTTC
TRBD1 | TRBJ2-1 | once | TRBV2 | CASTPQTGASSYNEQFF | TGTGCCAGCACCCCACAGACAGGGGCTAGCTCCTACAATGAGCAGTTCTTC
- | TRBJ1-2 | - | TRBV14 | CASSPGGVRVGYTF | TGTGCCAGCAGCCCCGGGGGTGTTAGGGTTGGCTACACCTTC
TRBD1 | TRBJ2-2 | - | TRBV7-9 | CASSPGQKNTGELFF | TGTGCCAGCAGTCCGGGACAGAAGAACACCGGGGAGCTGTTTTTT
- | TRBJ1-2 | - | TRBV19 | CASSIGSNYGYTF | TGTGCCAGTAGTATAGGATCCAACTATGGCTACACCTTC
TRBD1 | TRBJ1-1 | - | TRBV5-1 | CASSFGDRVVDTEAFF | TGCGCCAGCAGCTTCGGGGACAGGGTAGTGGACACTGAAGCTTTCTTT
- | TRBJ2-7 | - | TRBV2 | CASGYYEQYF | TGTGCCAGCGGATATTACGAGCAGTACTTC
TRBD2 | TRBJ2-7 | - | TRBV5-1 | CASSLDPTSGIYEQYF | TGCGCCAGCAGCTTGGATCCGACTAGCGGGATCTACGAGCAGTACTTC
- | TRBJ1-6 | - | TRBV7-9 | CASSPSGSPLHF | TGTGCCAGCAGCCCCTCGGGGTCACCCCTCCACTTT
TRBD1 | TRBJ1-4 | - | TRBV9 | CASSVSGQSNEKLFF | TGTGCCAGCAGCGTTTCGGGACAGAGTAATGAAAAACTGTTTTTT
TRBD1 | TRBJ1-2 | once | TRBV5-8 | CASSLEGADYGYTF | TGTGCCAGCAGCTTGGAGGGGGCGGACTATGGCTACACCTTC
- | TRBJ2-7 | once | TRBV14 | CASSQVNEQYF | TGTGCCAGCAGCCAAGTTAACGAGCAGTACTTC
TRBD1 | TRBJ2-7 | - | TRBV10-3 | CAIADVGQGIYEQYF | TGTGCCATCGCCGACGTGGGACAGGGAATCTACGAGCAGTACTTC
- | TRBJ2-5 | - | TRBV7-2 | CASSFETNRRYQETQYF | TGTGCCAGCAGCTTCGAGACTAACAGGCGGTACCAAGAGACCCAGTACTTC
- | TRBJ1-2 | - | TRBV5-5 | CASSLVVNYGYTF | TGTGCCAGCAGCTTGGTAGTAAACTATGGCTACACCTTC
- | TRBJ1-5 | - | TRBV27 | CASSSRYSNQPQHF | TGTGCCAGCAGTTCAAGGTATAGCAATCAGCCCCAGCATTTT
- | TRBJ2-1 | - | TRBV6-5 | CASSWDPRNNEQFF | TGTGCCAGCAGTTGGGACCCTAGAAACAATGAGCAGTTCTTC
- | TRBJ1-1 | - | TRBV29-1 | CSVVGQGEAFF | TGCAGCGTTGTAGGGCAGGGTGAAGCTTTCTTT
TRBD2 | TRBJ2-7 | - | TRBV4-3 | CASSQEVQREGYEQYF | TGCGCCAGCAGCCAAGAAGTTCAGCGGGAGGGCTACGAGCAGTACTTC
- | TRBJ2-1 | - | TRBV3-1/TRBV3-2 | CASSQVSDGEQFF | TGTGCCAGCAGCCAAGTTTCCGATGGTGAGCAGTTCTTC
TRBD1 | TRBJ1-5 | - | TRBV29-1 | CSVRTGFEQPQHF | TGCAGCGTCCGGACAGGGTTCGAGCAGCCCCAGCATTTT
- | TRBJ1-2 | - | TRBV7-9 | CASSLVGTGGYTF | TGTGCCAGCAGCTTAGTTGGGACTGGTGGCTACACCTTC
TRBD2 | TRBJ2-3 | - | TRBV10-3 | CAIESGGVGDTQYF | TGTGCCATCGAGAGCGGGGGGGTTGGAGATACGCAGTATTTT
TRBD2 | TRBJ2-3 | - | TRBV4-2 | CASSQDLFGQREGTQYF | TGTGCCAGCAGCCAAGATCTATTTGGCCAGCGGGAGGGGACGCAGTATTTT
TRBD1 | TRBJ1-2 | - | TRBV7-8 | CASSRDRVGAYGYTF | TGTGCCAGCAGCAGAGACAGGGTGGGAGCCTATGGCTACACCTTC
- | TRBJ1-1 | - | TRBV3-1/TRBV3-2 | CASSQGPSQNTEAFF | TGTGCCAGCAGCCAAGGCCCCTCCCAGAACACTGAAGCTTTCTTT
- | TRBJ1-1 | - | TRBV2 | CASSPDTWDTEAFF | TGTGCCAGCAGTCCGGATACCTGGGACACTGAAGCTTTCTTT
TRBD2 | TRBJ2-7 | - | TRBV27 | CASSLSSSGTYEQYF | TGTGCCAGCAGTTTATCGTCTAGCGGGACTTACGAGCAGTACTTC
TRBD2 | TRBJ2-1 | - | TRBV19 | CASTGLAGGKTYNEQFF | TGTGCCAGCACGGGACTAGCGGGGGGGAAGACCTACAATGAGCAGTTCTTC
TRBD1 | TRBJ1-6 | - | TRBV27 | CASSPGTDHSPLHF | TGTGCCAGCAGCCCCGGGACAGATCATTCACCCCTCCACTTT
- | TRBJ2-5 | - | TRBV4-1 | CASSQDAKTQYF | TGCGCCAGCAGCCAAGATGCAAAGACCCAGTACTTC
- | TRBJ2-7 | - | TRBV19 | CASSIIMRRGQNYEQYF | TGTGCCAGTAGTATAATAATGAGGAGGGGGCAAAATTACGAGCAGTACTTC
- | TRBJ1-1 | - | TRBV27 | CASSIRQNTEAFF | TGTGCCAGCAGCATCCGACAGAACACTGAAGCTTTCTTT
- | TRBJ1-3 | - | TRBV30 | CAWKGDGNTIYF | TGTGCCTGGAAGGGTGATGGAAACACCATATATTTT
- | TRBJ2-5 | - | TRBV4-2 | CASSQDPVLGLIGETQYF | TGTGCCAGCAGCCAAGACCCCGTTTTAGGGTTGATTGGGGAGACCCAGTACTTC
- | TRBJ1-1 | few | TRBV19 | CASSGEGGLLNTEAFF | TGTGCCAGTAGTGGCGAGGGGGGCCTTTTGAACACTGAAGCTTTCTTT
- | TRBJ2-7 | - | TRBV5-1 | CASSLDFSSSYEQYF | TGCGCCAGCAGCCTGGACTTTTCGAGCTCCTACGAGCAGTACTTC
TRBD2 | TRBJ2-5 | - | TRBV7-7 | CASSLGRGVTKETQYF | TGTGCTAGCAGCTTAGGGCGGGGGGTCACTAAAGAGACCCAGTACTTC
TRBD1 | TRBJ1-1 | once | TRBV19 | CASSKKVTGPNTEAFF | TGTGCCAGTAGTAAAAAAGTGACAGGGCCGAACACTGAAGCTTTCTTT
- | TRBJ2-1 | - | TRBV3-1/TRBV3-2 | CASDAGSDVGEQFF | TGTGCCAGCGACGCGGGCTCTGATGTCGGTGAGCAGTTCTTC
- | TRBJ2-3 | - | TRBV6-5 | CASEEGGVGTDTQYF | TGTGCCAGCGAGGAGGGCGGGGTTGGCACAGATACGCAGTATTTT
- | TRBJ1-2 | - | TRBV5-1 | CASSLDSTPLGYTF | TGCGCCAGCAGCTTAGACAGCACCCCTCTCGGCTACACCTTC
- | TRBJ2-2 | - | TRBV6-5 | CASSYGTGELFF | TGTGCCAGCAGTTATGGGACCGGGGAGCTGTTTTTT
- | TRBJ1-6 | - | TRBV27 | CASSRKQGEGSPLHF | TGTGCCAGCAGTAGGAAACAGGGTGAAGGTTCACCCCTCCACTTT